A single sample gave rise to the 32 T cell receptor beta chains below, sequenced in a study of T-cell reconstitution after alpha-beta-depleted transplantation in children. Preparation of the TCRbeta library involved a method that used unique molecular identifiers. TCRdb independently ran MiXCR on the PCR reads; one entry per CDR3 protein. The sample has about 540,000 distinct CDR3 sequences; more than 20% are singletons. The starting material was PBMCs, obtained before TCRalphabeta/CD19-depleted stem cell transplant. The receptors originated from a boy under two years old with Wiskott-Aldrich syndrome, due to receive a stem cell transplant.

This clonotype was observed a few times. This sequence joins TRBV6-1 and TRBJ2-5; 9 bases agree with TRBD2. Per the germline V gene, CDR1 is MNHNS and CDR2 is SASEGT. The trim removed 4 bases at V and 5 bases at J, leaving 14 bases unmatched. CDR3 size: 17 residues. CDR3 region: CASSVGLSGRLGETQYF. The CDR3, as DNA: TGTGCCAGCAGTGTAGGCCTTAGCGGGAGATTGGGGGAGACCCAGTACTTC.

The CDR3 nucleotides read TGCAGTGCTAGATTTTGGGTTGGCACAGATACGCAGTATTTT. Protein: CSARFWVGTDTQYF. The J gene is TRBJ2-3, the V gene TRBV20-1; D is unresolved. Germline CDR1 reads DFQATT; CDR2 reads SNEGSKA (reference sequence). The CDR3 totals 14 residues. Deletions cut 2 bases from V and 1 base from J, with 10 bases between.

This clonotype was counted a few times. The chain carries TRBV5-1 and TRBJ2-5; 7 nucleotides line up with TRBD2. In germline, CDR1 is SGHRS, CDR2 YFSETQ. The CDR3 length is 15 residues. V trimming: 0 bases; J trimming: 5 bases; junction bases outside the gene matches: 7. The DNA for the CDR3 is TGCGCCAGCAGCTTGGAGGCGGGAGTGGGGGAGACCCAGTACTTC. Protein sequence: CASSLEAGVGETQYF.

The rearrangement joins TRBV27 to TRBJ2-1, with 9 nucleotides matching TRBD2. Germline V CDR1 and CDR2: MNHEY, SMNVEV (reference sequence). Trimming cost V 5 bases and J 5 bases; bases outside gene matches: 10. The CDR3 loop spans 16 amino acids. CDR3 protein: CASSPASGRKNNEQFF. DNA of the CDR3: TGTGCCAGCAGTCCAGCAAGCGGGAGGAAAAACAATGAGCAGTTCTTC.

Remarks on this clonotype: This may be a read error: a much more frequent sequence differs by one nucleotide. Here the CDR3 reads CSATDTAYNEQFF. CDR3 DNA sequence: TGCAGTGCTACAGATACGGCTTACAATGAGCAGTTCTTC. The chain employs TRBV20-1 and TRBJ2-1; D not certain. Germline CDR1 reads DFQATT; CDR2 reads SNEGSKA (reference sequence). The CDR3 consists of 13 residues. The V and J ends lost 4 bases and 4 bases respectively, with 11 bases between them.

V gene TRBV27 combines with J gene TRBJ1-5, with 10 bases lining up with TRBD1. V lost 6 bases, J lost 6 bases, and 5 bases stayed unmatched. This CDR3 has 14 amino acids. The germline V gene encodes CDR1 MNHEY and CDR2 SMNVEV (reference sequence). CDR3 amino acids: CASRTGGAGQPQHF. CDR3 DNA sequence: TGTGCCAGCAGGACAGGGGGCGCGGGTCAGCCCCAGCATTTT.

This chain links TRBV15 with TRBJ2-5, with D unresolved. CDR1 and CDR2 from the germline V gene are LNHNV and YYDKDF (reference sequence). V was shortened by 0 bases and J by 2 bases, with 10 bases between the two germline ends. This CDR3 spans 15 amino acids. CDR3 sequence reads: CATSRDLVLQETQYF. CDR3 DNA sequence: TGTGCCACCAGCAGAGATCTAGTGCTACAAGAGACCCAGTACTTC.

As DNA, the CDR3 is TGCAGCGTCTCGACAGGTTATGAAGCTTTCTTT. Translated, it gives CSVSTGYEAFF. The chain employs TRBV29-1 and TRBJ1-1, with D possibly being TRBD1 (6 bases). Trimming cost V 6 bases and J 7 bases, with 12 bases left between them. CDR1 and CDR2 from the germline V gene are SQVTM and ANQGSEA. The CDR3 sequence is 11 residues long.

V gene TRBV4-1 combines with J gene TRBJ2-2, with no clear D. V lost 5 bases and J 6 bases, leaving 16 bases between the germline ends. CDR3 size: 15 residues. Germline V lookup: CDR1 MGHRA, CDR2 YSYEKL. CDR3 DNA sequence: TGCGCCAGCAGCTTTAAAAACATCGACCCCGGGGAGCTGTTTTTT. Amino acid sequence: CASSFKNIDPGELFF.

The CDR3 sequence: CSASRLAALQETQYF. DNA for the CDR3: TGCAGTGCTAGCCGGCTAGCGGCTCTCCAAGAGACCCAGTACTTC. This chain uses TRBV20-1 with TRBJ2-5; 7 bases line up with TRBD2. Germline CDR1 is DFQATT and CDR2 is SNEGSKA (reference sequence). This CDR3 is 15 amino acids long. After removal of 3 bases from V and 1 base from J, the junction contained 8 bases not matched to a gene.

The chain combines TRBV7-8 with TRBJ2-2; 8 bases line up with TRBD2. Per germline, CDR1 SGHVS and CDR2 FQNEAQ. After removal of 0 bases from V and 3 bases from J, the junction contained 6 bases not matched to a gene. This CDR3 spans 17 amino acids. CDR3: CASSLAGSGSYTGELFF. The CDR3 nucleotides read TGTGCCAGCAGCTTAGCTGGAAGCGGGAGCTACACCGGGGAGCTGTTTTTT. Combining the CDR3 with reference TRBV7-8 and TRBJ2-2 gives the whole variable domain GAGVSQSPRYKVAKRGQDVALRCDPISGHVSLFWYQQALGQGPEFLTYFQNEAQLDKSGLPSDRFFAERPEGSVSTLKIQRTQQEDSAVYLCASSLAGSGSYTGELFFGEGSRLTVL.

The rearrangement joins TRBV25-1 to TRBJ2-5; D perhaps matches TRBD2 (6 bases). The V gene lost 8 bases and the J gene lost 5 bases, with 15 bases spanning the gap. CDR1 and CDR2 (germline): MGHDK, SYGVNS. The CDR3 length is 13 residues. The CDR3 reads CASRDSGRETQYF. DNA of the CDR3: TGTGCCAGCCGGGATTCGGGGAGGGAGACCCAGTACTTC. Full variable domain (outside the CDR3, taken from reference TRBV25-1 and TRBJ2-5): EADIYQTPRYLVIGTGKKITLECSQTMGHDKMYWYQQDPGMELHLIHYSYGVNSTEKGDLSSESTVSRIRTEHFPLTLESARPSHTSQYLCASRDSGRETQYFGPGTRLLVL.

CDR3 DNA sequence: TGCGCCAGCAGATCCACAGGCAGCACAGATACGCAGTATTTT. It is translated as CASRSTGSTDTQYF. The chain recombines TRBV5-1 with TRBJ2-3, with a tentative D call TRBD1 (5 bases). Trimming cost V 5 bases and J 0 bases, with 10 bases left between them. CDR3 size: 14 residues. Per germline, CDR1 SGHRS and CDR2 YFSETQ.

The chain couples TRBV29-1 to TRBJ2-1, with 11 bases fitting TRBD1. The CDR3 consists of 12 residues. V lost 7 bases, J lost 7 bases, and 3 bases stayed unmatched. Germline V CDR1 and CDR2: SQVTM, ANQGSEA. The CDR3 bases are TGCAGCGCGGGACAGGGGGGGAATGAGCAGTTCTTC. This gives the protein CSAGQGGNEQFF.

J is TRBJ1-6 and V is TRBV30, with TRBD1 matching 7 bases. CDR1 and CDR2 (germline): GTSNPN, SVGIG (reference sequence). The CDR3 runs to 14 residues. With 2 bases clipped from V and 10 bases from J, the junction kept 8 bases outside the gene matches. In DNA, the CDR3 is TGTGCCTGGAGTCGTGACAGGGAAAGATCACCCCTCCACTTT. It encodes CAWSRDRERSPLHF. The full variable domain, completed using reference TRBV30 and TRBJ1-6, is SQTIHQWPATLVQPVGSPLSLECTVEGTSNPNLYWYRQAAGRGLQLLFYSVGIGQISSEVPQNLSASRPQDRQFILSSKKLLLSDSGFYLCAWSRDRERSPLHFGNGTRLTVT.

This chain links TRBV3-1 with TRBJ2-1; TRBD1 might be the D (6 bases). CDR1 is LGHDT and CDR2 is YNNKEL in the germline V gene (reference sequence). V was trimmed by 0 bases and J by 8 bases, leaving 17 bases between them. The length of the CDR3 is 16 residues. This CDR3 is CASSQDKAGVNDEQFF. The CDR3 DNA follows: TGTGCCAGCAGCCAAGATAAGGCAGGGGTTAACGATGAGCAGTTCTTC.

The chain links TRBV5-1 to TRBJ1-2; perhaps TRBD1 as D (6 bases). The V gene lost 3 bases and the J gene lost 6 bases, with 15 bases spanning the gap. Germline CDR1 is SGHRS and CDR2 is YFSETQ. CDR3 length equals 14 residues. CDR3 nucleotide sequence: TGCGCCAGCAGCTCTAGGGGGACGAGTCATGGCTACACCTTC. Translated: CASSSRGTSHGYTF.

The V call is TRBV27, the J call TRBJ2-1, with D maybe TRBD1 (6 bases). V lost 5 bases, J lost 5 bases, and 19 bases lay in between. CDR1 MNHEY and CDR2 SMNVEV come from the germline V gene (reference sequence). The CDR3 totals 16 residues. CDR3 in DNA: TGTGCCAGCAGTCTAATACTAGTGAAGGGGGACAATGAGCAGTTCTTC. This encodes CASSLILVKGDNEQFF.

The CDR3 protein is CASSPLGWSSTGELFF. CDR3 in DNA: TGTGCCAGCAGTCCCCTCGGGTGGAGCTCCACCGGGGAGCTGTTTTTT. The chain employs TRBV27 and TRBJ2-2; D not resolved. Looked up from germline, CDR1 is MNHEY and CDR2 is SMNVEV (reference sequence). V lost 5 bases and J 4 bases, leaving 17 bases between the germline ends. The CDR3 runs to 16 residues.

The chain joins TRBV3-1 to TRBJ2-7; maybe TRBD2 (6 bases). The length of the CDR3 is 18 residues. CDR1 and CDR2 (germline): LGHDT, YNNKEL (reference sequence). Trimming shortened V by 6 bases and J by 4 bases, and 28 bases separated the two germline ends. The CDR3 is CASSFYGAGVGGKYEQYF. CDR3 in DNA: TGTGCCAGCAGTTTTTACGGGGCCGGGGTCGGAGGGAAATACGAGCAGTACTTC.

The chain links TRBV7-6 to TRBJ1-1; D might be TRBD1 (5 bases). Germline V CDR1 and CDR2: SGHVS, FNYEAQ. Between the trimmed V and J ends, which lost 5 bases and 1 base, there was a span of 11 bases. This CDR3 has 14 amino acids. CDR3 coding DNA: TGTGCCAGCAGCACCAGGGAGGCGAACACTGAAGCTTTCTTT. It encodes CASSTREANTEAFF.

This clonotype showed up just a few times. The chain employs TRBV5-6 and TRBJ2-1, with 7 bases aligning to TRBD2. Germline V lookup: CDR1 SGHDT, CDR2 YYEEEE. The CDR3 sequence is 14 residues long. Trimming removed 4 bases from V and 13 bases from J; junction bases left unmatched: 14. Here the CDR3 reads CASSLPGLPFRQFF. Here the CDR3 DNA reads TGTGCCAGCAGCCTACCGGGACTACCATTTCGCCAGTTCTTC.

Only a few counts were recorded for this clonotype. V usage is TRBV3-1 and J usage is TRBJ2-7; 7 bases align to TRBD2. CDR1 LGHDT and CDR2 YNNKEL come from the germline V gene (reference sequence). Trimming cost V 4 bases and J 2 bases; bases outside gene matches: 5. The CDR3 spans 14 residues. CDR3 DNA sequence: TGTGCCAGCAGCCTGAGCGGGAACCCCTACGAGCAGTACTTC. Amino acid sequence: CASSLSGNPYEQYF.

The CDR3 reads CASSADRGNGNSPLHF. Written as DNA, the CDR3 is TGTGCCAGCAGCGCGGACAGGGGGAACGGCAATTCACCCCTCCACTTT. This sequence joins TRBV11-2 and TRBJ1-6; 10 nucleotides align to TRBD1. The V and J ends lost 5 bases and 7 bases, in that order; junction bases with no gene match: 8. There are 16 residues in the CDR3. Germline CDR1 is SGHAT and CDR2 is FQNNGV. Filled out from reference TRBV11-2 and TRBJ1-6, the complete variable domain reads EAGVAQSPRYKIIEKRQSVAFWCNPISGHATLYWYQQILGQGPKLLIQFQNNGVVDDSQLPKDRFSAERLKGVDSTLKIQPAKLEDSAVYLCASSADRGNGNSPLHFGNGTRLTVT.

This clonotype was detected only a few times. The rearrangement joins TRBV2 to TRBJ1-1; maybe TRBD1 (6 bases). The length of the CDR3 is 13 residues. Germline-derived CDR1 and CDR2 are SNHLY and FYNNEI. The V and J ends lost 6 bases and 0 bases respectively, with 8 bases between them. The CDR3 DNA sequence: TGTGCCAGCAGCGGACAGTTGAACACTGAAGCTTTCTTT. This translates into CASSGQLNTEAFF.

This chain joins TRBV7-9 and TRBJ2-4; 8 nucleotides agree with TRBD1. V was pared by 4 bases and J by 3 bases, with 5 bases of the junction left unmatched. Germline-derived CDR1 and CDR2 are SEHNR and FQNEAQ (reference sequence). CDR3 size: 15 residues. The CDR3 loop is CASSWTGPLKNIQYF. The CDR3 coding sequence is TGTGCCAGCAGCTGGACAGGGCCCCTCAAAAACATTCAGTACTTC.

This sequence joins TRBV7-2 and TRBJ1-5; D unresolved. The ends were cut back, 5 bases at V and 3 bases at J, with 14 bases in the middle. CDR3 length: 15 amino acids. Germline CDR1 reads SGHTA; CDR2 reads FQGNSA. CDR3 nucleotides: TGTGCCAGCAGCCCCCTGAGGGCCCCCAATCAGCCCCAGCATTTT. This encodes CASSPLRAPNQPQHF.

This clonotype was recorded a few times. CDR3 nucleotides: TGTGCCAGCAGCTTAGCGCTAGGAGGAACCCTTAGCAATCAGCCCCAGCATTTT. It codes for CASSLALGGTLSNQPQHF. This sequence joins TRBV11-1 and TRBJ1-5; D is unresolved. Germline CDR1 and CDR2: SGHAT and FQDESV (reference sequence). The ends were cut back, 0 bases at V and 0 bases at J, with 15 bases in the middle. The length of the CDR3 is 18 residues. Based on the CDR3 plus reference TRBV11-1 and TRBJ1-5, the full variable domain is EAEVAQSPRYKITEKSQAVAFWCDPISGHATLYWYRQILGQGPELLVQFQDESVVDDSQLPKDRFSAERLKGVDSTLKIQPAELGDSAMYLCASSLALGGTLSNQPQHFGDGTRLSIL.

The rearrangement links TRBV5-1 to TRBJ2-7; D is tentatively TRBD1 or TRBD2 (5 bases each). Germline assignment: CDR1 SGHRS and CDR2 YFSETQ. V was clipped by 5 bases and J by 2 bases, with 20 bases between them. The CDR3 spans 16 residues. The CDR3 coding sequence is TGCGCCAGCAGTTTTTTGACAGCGACTACGGCCTACGAGCAGTACTTC. As protein: CASSFLTATTAYEQYF.

This clonotype was counted ten times or more. The rearrangement uses TRBV9 and TRBJ2-1; D might be TRBD1 (5 bases). Looked up from germline, CDR1 is SGDLS and CDR2 is YYNGEE. The CDR3 spans 16 residues. The V gene lost 0 bases and the J gene lost 2 bases, with 12 bases spanning the gap. CDR3 DNA sequence: TGTGCCAGCAGCGTAGAGCCCAGGGTGCCCTACAATGAGCAGTTCTTC. This codes for CASSVEPRVPYNEQFF.

The chain combines TRBV20-1 with TRBJ1-1; 9 bases are a match to TRBD1. Trimming took 0 bases from V and 4 from J; bases not matched to a gene: 3. The CDR3 has 14 residues. Germline CDR1 is DFQATT and CDR2 is SNEGSKA (reference sequence). The CDR3 DNA reads as TGCAGTGCTAGAGACCCGACAGGGGGCACTGAAGCTTTCTTT. It codes for CSARDPTGGTEAFF.

The chain is built from TRBV20-1 and TRBJ2-5; D is undetermined. The CDR3 sequence is 12 residues long. Trimming removed 5 bases from V and 5 bases from J, with 12 bases in between. The germline V gene has CDR1 DFQATT and CDR2 SNEGSKA (reference sequence). The CDR3 loop reads CSAGPLGETQYF. The CDR3 DNA sequence: TGCAGTGCTGGACCCCTCGGGGAGACCCAGTACTTC.